This T cell receptor beta chain was sequenced in a study of Tregs in tolerant kidney transplant recipients. CDR1 and CDR2 (germline): LNHDA, SQIVND (reference sequence). The CDR3 has 15 amino acids. With 8 bases removed from V and 4 bases from J, the gap between germline ends came to 18 bases. The table came from immunoSEQ multiplex PCR; TCRdb's copy has only in-frame clones and leaves some out. The data contain more than 12,000 clones, around 80% of them singletons. The sequence came from a human donor who received a combined kidney and bone marrow transplant. Sequences were derived from Tregs from blood, sampled before the transplant. The V gene is TRBV19, the J gene TRBJ2-1; possibly TRBD2 for D (5 bases). Here the CDR3 DNA reads TGTGCCAGTCGCCCACCGGGAAACTATTACAATGAGCAGTTCTTC. This translates into CASRPPGNYYNEQFF.